The rows below give T cell receptor beta chains drawn from one sample of a study of T cell responses to AZD1222 COVID-19 vaccine. TCRdb keeps only in-frame clones here, not all; method: immunoSEQ multiplex PCR. The table records 150,000 or so clones, roughly 92% of them present only once. Sequencing was performed on peripheral blood, taken on day 0 of AZD1222 vaccination. These receptors originate from an adult in good health. CDR3s include the opening cysteine and the closing phenylalanine or tryptophan. The D gene is left open where the match is weak. Size is omitted from some rows. Given values are once, few, many or a class for expanded clones.

clone_size j_call d_call cdr3_length v_call cdr3_nt cdr3_aa
few TRBJ1-1 NA 14 TRBV27 TGTGCCAGCAGTTTAGCAGGGTTGGGCACTGAAGCTTTCTTT CASSLAGLGTEAFF
NA TRBJ1-6 TRBD1 13 TRBV14 TGTGCCAGCCGGGGACAGATTAATTCACCCCTCCACTTT CASRGQINSPLHF
NA TRBJ1-1 TRBD1 15 TRBV27 TGTGCCAGCAGCACCGGACAGGGGATGAACACTGAAGCTTTCTTT CASSTGQGMNTEAFF
NA TRBJ2-3 TRBD2 15 TRBV30 TGTGCCTGGAGTGCCTTAGCGGGGCCCGGTGATACGCAGTATTTT CAWSALAGPGDTQYF
NA TRBJ1-1 NA 14 TRBV7-9 TGTGCCAGCACTCAAGGATCTGGGACCATTGAAGCTTTCTTT CASTQGSGTIEAFF
NA TRBJ2-7 NA 14 TRBV7-9 TGTGCCAGCAGCTTGGACGGGGGCTCCTACGAGCAGTACTTC CASSLDGGSYEQYF
NA TRBJ1-5 NA 15 TRBV9 TGTGCCAGCAGCGTAGGGGGACTCTGGAATCAGCCCCAGCATTTT CASSVGGLWNQPQHF
NA TRBJ2-7 NA 14 TRBV5-5 TGTGCCAGCAGCTTCGGGACGGCCGTTTACGAGCAGTACTTC CASSFGTAVYEQYF
NA TRBJ2-3 TRBD1 17 TRBV11-2 TGTGCCAGCAGCTTAGATGGACAGGGGGTGACCACAGATACGCAGTATTTT CASSLDGQGVTTDTQYF
NA TRBJ2-5 TRBD2 16 TRBV3-1/TRBV3-2 TGTGCCAGCAGGCGACTAGCGGGGGGCACGGGGGAGACCCAGTACTTC CASRRLAGGTGETQYF
NA TRBJ2-2 NA 13 TRBV9 TGTGCCAGCAGCGTGAGCAACACCGGGGAGCTGTTTTTT CASSVSNTGELFF
NA TRBJ1-2 TRBD1 15 TRBV30 TGTGCCTGGAGTACCTTCAGGGGGTCTAACTATGGCTACACCTTC CAWSTFRGSNYGYTF
NA TRBJ1-2 NA 13 TRBV28 TGTGCCAGCAGCCGCGGACAGCCCCTATCCGACACCTTC CASSRGQPLSDTF
NA TRBJ2-3 NA 12 TRBV5-1 TGCGCCAGCAGCTTGTCAACAGATACGCAGTATTTT CASSLSTDTQYF
once TRBJ1-5 NA 15 TRBV19 TGTGCCAGTAGTATGGGGGTACTCAGCAATCAGCCCCAGCATTTT CASSMGVLSNQPQHF
NA TRBJ1-1 TRBD1 17 TRBV3-1/TRBV3-2 TGTGCCAGCAGCCAAGCCCCTCTCCAGGGGGTGGGCACTGAAGCTTTCTTT CASSQAPLQGVGTEAFF
NA TRBJ2-2 TRBD1 17 TRBV7-3 TGTGCCAGCAGCTTATCGTTACCGGGACAGAATCGCGGGGAGCTGTTTTTT CASSLSLPGQNRGELFF
NA TRBJ1-2 NA 11 TRBV30 TGTGCCTGGTCTCAGAACTATGGCTACACCTTC CAWSQNYGYTF
NA TRBJ2-7 TRBD2 14 TRBV3-1/TRBV3-2 TGTGCCAGCAGCCAAGGGCTAGCGGGCTACGAGCAGTACTTC CASSQGLAGYEQYF
NA TRBJ1-1 NA 11 TRBV19 TGTGCCAGTAAGGGGAACACTGAAGCTTTCTTT CASKGNTEAFF
NA TRBJ2-2 NA 12 TRBV29-1 TGCAGCGGGGGTCCGGGCGCCGGGGAGCTGTTTTTT CSGGPGAGELFF
NA TRBJ1-2 NA 21 TRBV7-8 TGTGCCAGCAGCTTAGCGAGGAACAGACGAGAAAGGGTCAACGAAAACTATGGCTACACCTTC CASSLARNRRERVNENYGYTF
NA TRBJ2-2 TRBD1 15 TRBV6-4 TGTGCCAGCAGTGATAGGGGGCCGTCCGGCGGGGAGCTGTTTTTT CASSDRGPSGGELFF
NA TRBJ1-4 TRBD1 17 TRBV6-1 TGTGCCAGCAGTGCCTGGGACAGGGGGGCGGCTAATGAAAAACTGTTTTTT CASSAWDRGAANEKLFF
NA TRBJ1-5 TRBD1 17 TRBV7-9 TGTGCCAGCAGCTATTATGGAGGCAGGGGGCTGAGTCAGCCCCAGCATTTT CASSYYGGRGLSQPQHF